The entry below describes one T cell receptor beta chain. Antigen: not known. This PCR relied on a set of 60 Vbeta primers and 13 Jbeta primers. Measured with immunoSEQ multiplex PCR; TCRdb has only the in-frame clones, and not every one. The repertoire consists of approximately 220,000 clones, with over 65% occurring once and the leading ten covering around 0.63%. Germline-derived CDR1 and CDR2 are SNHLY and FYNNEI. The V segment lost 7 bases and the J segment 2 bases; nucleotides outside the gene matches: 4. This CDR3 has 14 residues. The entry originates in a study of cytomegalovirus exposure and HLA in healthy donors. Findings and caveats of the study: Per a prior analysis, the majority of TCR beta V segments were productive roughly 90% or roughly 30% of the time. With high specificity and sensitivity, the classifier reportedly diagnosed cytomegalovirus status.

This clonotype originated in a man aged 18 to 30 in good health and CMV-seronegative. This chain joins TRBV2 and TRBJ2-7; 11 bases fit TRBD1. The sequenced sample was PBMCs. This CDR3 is CASKTGQGAYEQYF. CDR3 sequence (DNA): TGTGCCAGCAAAACGGGACAGGGGGCCTACGAGCAGTACTTC.